These T cell receptor beta chains were read from a single sample in a study of CD4 T cell repertoires in COVID-19. Measured with immunoSEQ multiplex PCR; TCRdb has only the in-frame clones, and not every one. The sample shows about 75,000 clones, 80% to 90% of them seen only once. Sequences were derived from CD4+ T cells from peripheral blood, sampled after recovery from COVID-19. The receptors were sampled from a human donor who had COVID-19. Both conserved end residues are part of each CDR3. A D gene is named only where the DNA matches it firmly. Clone size is shown for a subset of rows, as once, few, many or a class of expanded clone.

j_gene	d_gene	abundance	v_gene	CDR3nt	CDR3aa
TRBJ2-7	TRBD2	NA	TRBV5-6	TGTGCCAGCAGCACTAGCGGGGGCTCCTACGAGCAGTACTTC	CASSTSGGSYEQYF
TRBJ1-5	NA	few	TRBV3-1/TRBV3-2	TGTGCCAGCAGCCAAGATAGTGGCAATCAGCCCCAGCATTTT	CASSQDSGNQPQHF
TRBJ2-1	TRBD1	NA	TRBV27	TGTGCCAGCAGTGGGACAGCGCGCTCCGCCGGCGAGCAGTTCTTC	CASSGTARSAGEQFF
TRBJ1-2	NA	NA	TRBV11-2	TGTGCCAGCAGCTTTAAGGACGGCCCAAGCTATGGCTACACCTTC	CASSFKDGPSYGYTF
TRBJ1-1	NA	few	TRBV2	TGTGCCAGCAGTGGGGGGACTGAAGCTTTCTTT	CASSGGTEAFF
TRBJ2-2	TRBD2	few	TRBV5-5	TGTGCCAGCAGCTTGCAGGGACTAGCGGGAGCCAACACCGGGGAGCTGTTTTTT	CASSLQGLAGANTGELFF
TRBJ2-5	TRBD2	NA	TRBV2	TGTGCCAGCGAACCTGGACTAGCGGGGCCGGTGACCCAGTACTTC	CASEPGLAGPVTQYF
TRBJ2-7	TRBD1	once	TRBV7-2	TGTGCCAGCAGCCCCCCCGCAGGGGGCGCCGTCCACGAGCAGTACTTC	CASSPPAGGAVHEQYF
TRBJ2-1	NA	NA	TRBV15	TGTGCCACCAGCAGACGAGTAGGGATCTCCTACAATGAGCAGTTCTTC	CATSRRVGISYNEQFF
TRBJ1-3	TRBD1	NA	TRBV6-5	TGTGCCAGCAGCAGGGGGCTTGAAAACACCATATATTTT	CASSRGLENTIYF
TRBJ1-2	NA	once	TRBV28	TGTGCCAGCAGTTTGGGGGGAGGCTATGGCTACACCTTC	CASSLGGGYGYTF
TRBJ1-1	TRBD1	NA	TRBV6-4	TGTGCCAGCAGTCAAGTTCAGGGGGCCTCGGGGGAAGCTTTCTTT	CASSQVQGASGEAFF
TRBJ2-2	NA	NA	TRBV5-1	TGCGCCAGCAGCTTGTCCGGGACTCCTCCGGGTACCGGGGAGCTGTTTTTT	CASSLSGTPPGTGELFF
TRBJ1-6	NA	few	TRBV6-1	TGTGCCAGCAGTGAAGAGGGAGGGAGTTCACCCCTCCACTTT	CASSEEGGSSPLHF
TRBJ2-7	TRBD2	few	TRBV7-2	TGTGCCAGCAGCGGGGGTAGCGGGAGTGCCTACGAGCAGTACTTC	CASSGGSGSAYEQYF
TRBJ1-2	NA	NA	TRBV19	TGTGCCAGTAAAGGGGGAAGGGATGGCTACACCTTC	CASKGGRDGYTF
TRBJ1-3	TRBD1	NA	TRBV6-6	TGTGCCAGCGGTCGGCAGGGGGCTGGTGGGATCTCTGGAAACACCATATATTTT	CASGRQGAGGISGNTIYF
TRBJ2-7	NA	few	TRBV4-2	TGTGCCAGCAGCCGAAACAGGGACCCCACCTACGAGCAGTACTTC	CASSRNRDPTYEQYF
TRBJ2-3	NA	NA	TRBV11-3	TGTGCCAGCAGCTTAGATACCGGAGGAAATACGCAGTATTTT	CASSLDTGGNTQYF
TRBJ1-2	TRBD1	NA	TRBV10-3	TGTGCCATCACGGACAGGGGCGGTTATGGCTACACCTTC	CAITDRGGYGYTF
TRBJ2-2	NA	few	TRBV19	TGTGCCAGTAGTGTTCCTAACACCGGGGAGCTGTTTTTT	CASSVPNTGELFF
TRBJ2-2	TRBD1	NA	TRBV19	TGTGCCAGTAGTATTTCGCAGGGGGCGCCTACCGGGGAGCTGTTTTTT	CASSISQGAPTGELFF
TRBJ2-1	TRBD1	NA	TRBV4-2	TGTGCCAGCAGCCAAGATATGGGGACAGGGGGCAGTGAGCAGTTCTTC	CASSQDMGTGGSEQFF
TRBJ2-7	NA	few	TRBV19	TGTGCCAGTAGTACCTCAGGGTACGAGCAGTACTTC	CASSTSGYEQYF
TRBJ2-5	NA	NA	TRBV27	TGTGCCAGCAGTCCTACGCGGGGCGATCAAGAGACCCAGTACTTC	CASSPTRGDQETQYF
TRBJ2-1	NA	NA	TRBV11-1	TGTGCCAGCAGCCCAGTCGGGGACTCCTACAATGAGCAGTTCTTC	CASSPVGDSYNEQFF
TRBJ2-7	NA	NA	TRBV18	TGTGCCAGCTCACCTCCTCCGGGAAACTACGAGCAGTACTTC	CASSPPPGNYEQYF
TRBJ2-7	NA	NA	TRBV6-5	TGTGCCAGCCAACCCGGGGGCATGGGCTACGAGCAGTACTTC	CASQPGGMGYEQYF
TRBJ2-5	NA	NA	TRBV19	TGTGCCAGTAGTCAGGGCCGGGTAGAGACCCAGTACTTC	CASSQGRVETQYF
TRBJ2-1	TRBD2	once	TRBV5-6	TGTGCCAGCAGCCCCGGGGTAGCGGGGTGGCTCAATGAGCAGTTCTTC	CASSPGVAGWLNEQFF
TRBJ2-7	NA	NA	TRBV11-2	TGTGCCAGCAGGACCCGGGCCTCCTACGAGCAGTACTTC	CASRTRASYEQYF
TRBJ2-2	NA	NA	TRBV5-4	TGTGCCAGCTCCACAGGCTCCACCGGGGAGCTGTTTTTT	CASSTGSTGELFF
TRBJ2-1	TRBD2	NA	TRBV27	TGTGCCAGCAGTTCCTTAGCGGGAGGTCCCTCCTACAATGAGCAGTTCTTC	CASSSLAGGPSYNEQFF
TRBJ1-2	TRBD1	NA	TRBV12-3/TRBV12-4	TGTGCCAGCAGTTCGGGACAGAACTATGGCTACACCTTC	CASSSGQNYGYTF
TRBJ1-2	TRBD1	NA	TRBV7-9	TGTGCCAGCAGCCCTTCAGGGGGGAACTATGGCTACACCTTC	CASSPSGGNYGYTF
TRBJ2-5	NA	NA	TRBV5-1	TGCGCCAGCAGCTTGAATGGGGACTCCCAAGAGACCCAGTACTTC	CASSLNGDSQETQYF
TRBJ1-1	NA	NA	TRBV6-5	TGTGCCAGCACCCTAGTGGAGGGGAACACTGAAGCTTTCTTT	CASTLVEGNTEAFF
TRBJ2-7	NA	NA	TRBV29-1	TGCAGCGGTAGCGGCGGACGGAGCTACGAGCAGTACTTC	CSGSGGRSYEQYF
TRBJ1-5	NA	once	TRBV10-1	TGCGCCAGCAGTGTCGGCGGATTCAATCAGCCCCAGCATTTT	CASSVGGFNQPQHF
TRBJ1-2	NA	NA	TRBV30	TGTGCCTGGAGGCTACGGGGGAGGGATGGCTACACCTTC	CAWRLRGRDGYTF
TRBJ1-4	TRBD1	NA	TRBV2	TGTGCCAGCAGTGAAGAGACAGGGCGACGGGAAAAACTGTTTTTT	CASSEETGRREKLFF
TRBJ1-5	TRBD1	NA	TRBV30	TGTGCCTGGAGAGGGACAGGGGATCAGCCCCAGCATTTT	CAWRGTGDQPQHF